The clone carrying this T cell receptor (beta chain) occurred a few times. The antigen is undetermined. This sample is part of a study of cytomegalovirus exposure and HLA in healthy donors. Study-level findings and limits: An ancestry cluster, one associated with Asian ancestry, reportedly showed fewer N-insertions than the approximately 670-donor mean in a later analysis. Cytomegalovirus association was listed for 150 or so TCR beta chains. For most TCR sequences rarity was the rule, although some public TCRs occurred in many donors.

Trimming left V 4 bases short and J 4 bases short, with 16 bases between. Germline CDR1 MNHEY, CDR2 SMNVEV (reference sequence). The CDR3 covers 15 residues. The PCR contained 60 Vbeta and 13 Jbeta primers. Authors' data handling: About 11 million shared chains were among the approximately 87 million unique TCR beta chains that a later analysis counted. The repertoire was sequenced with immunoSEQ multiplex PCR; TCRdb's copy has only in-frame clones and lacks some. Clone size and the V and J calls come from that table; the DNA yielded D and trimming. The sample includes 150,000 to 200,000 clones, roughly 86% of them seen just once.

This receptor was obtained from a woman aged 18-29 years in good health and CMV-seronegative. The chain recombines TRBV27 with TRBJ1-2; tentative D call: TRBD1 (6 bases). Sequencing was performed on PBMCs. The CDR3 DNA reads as TGTGCCAGCAGTTACAGACAGGACGGGCGCTATGGCTACACCTTC. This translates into CASSYRQDGRYGYTF.